A selection of T cell receptor beta chains follows, all from one sample in a study of cytomegalovirus exposure and HLA in healthy donors. Using immunoSEQ multiplex PCR, the repertoire was profiled, and TCRdb retains in-frame clones only, with some absent. The table records 100,000 to 130,000 clones, roughly 82% of them present only once. Source material: PBMCs. Receptors were obtained from a man aged 25 to 40 in good health and CMV-seropositive. Both conserved end residues are part of each CDR3. Each record gives: clone size, J gene, D gene, V gene, CDR3 DNA, CDR3 protein. The D gene is left open where the match is weak. Only some rows state a clone size, as once, few, many or a class for expanded clones.

.,TRBJ2-1,.,TRBV5-1,TGCGCCAGCAGCTTGGGGCAGTCCTACAATGAGCAGTTCTTC,CASSLGQSYNEQFF
.,TRBJ1-1,.,TRBV7-9,TGTGCCAGCACCCCCGAGGAGGGGTCAGCTGAAGCTTTCTTT,CASTPEEGSAEAFF
.,TRBJ2-1,.,TRBV2,TGTGCCAGCCTCACCGCGGCTAGGTCTTACAATGAGCAGTTCTTC,CASLTAARSYNEQFF
.,TRBJ2-7,TRBD2,TRBV27,TGTGCCAGCTGCAATTGGCCGGAGTACCCTAGCGGGCAGTACTTC,CASCNWPEYPSGQYF
.,TRBJ1-2,.,TRBV5-1,TGCGCCAGCAGCTTCCACCTGACAGGAATGGGTGGCTACACCTTC,CASSFHLTGMGGYTF
once,TRBJ2-1,.,TRBV5-1,TGCGCCAGTAATACTGAGGGGGGGACGTACAATGAGCAGTTCTTC,CASNTEGGTYNEQFF
.,TRBJ2-7,TRBD1,TRBV7-9,TGTGCCAGCAGCTCAGTGGTGGGGACAGACTCCTACGAGCAGTACTTC,CASSSVVGTDSYEQYF
.,TRBJ2-7,.,TRBV6-5,TGTGCCAGCAGCCCTCAACGCCGGGAATACTACGAGCAGTACTTC,CASSPQRREYYEQYF
.,TRBJ2-2,.,TRBV9,TGTGCCAGCAGCGTAAATCCTTCGAACACCGGGGAGCTGTTTTTT,CASSVNPSNTGELFF
.,TRBJ2-2,TRBD1,TRBV5-1,TGCGCCAGCAGCTGGGGGACAGGGAGCACCGGGGAGCTGTTTTTT,CASSWGTGSTGELFF
.,TRBJ2-1,.,TRBV4-2,TGTGCCAGCAGCGGGCGCATTACCTACAATGAGCAGTTCTTC,CASSGRITYNEQFF
.,TRBJ1-1,.,TRBV7-9,TGTGCCAGCAGCTTGGCGTCACAGGGTAGCACTGAAGCTTTCTTT,CASSLASQGSTEAFF
once,TRBJ2-5,TRBD2,TRBV10-1,TGCGCCAGCAGTGAGTCGATTCTAGCGGGGACTCGGGAGACCCAGTACTTC,CASSESILAGTRETQYF
.,TRBJ1-3,.,TRBV11-3,TGTGCCAGCACCCTAAACAGGGTATCTTCGGGCGGAAACACCATATATTTT,CASTLNRVSSGGNTIYF
.,TRBJ2-3,.,TRBV5-1,TGCGCCAGCAGGAGAGCTAGCACAGATACGCAGTATTTT,CASRRASTDTQYF
.,TRBJ1-1,.,TRBV19,TGTGCCAGTACCCCGCGGGCTGGGAACACTGAAGCTTTCTTT,CASTPRAGNTEAFF
.,TRBJ2-2,.,TRBV19,TGTGCCAGTAGTAGATCTCTGGCGGAACCCAACACCGGGGAGCTGTTTTTT,CASSRSLAEPNTGELFF
.,TRBJ2-5,TRBD2,TRBV5-1,TGCGCCAGCAGAATCCTAGCGGGGGGCCCGCGCCAAGAGACCCAGTACTTC,CASRILAGGPRQETQYF
.,TRBJ2-7,.,TRBV7-9,TGTTCCAGCAGCCTTACACCAAACCTTACCTTC,CSSSLTPNLTF
.,TRBJ1-6,.,TRBV4-2,TGTGCCAGCAGCCAAGACAGGGGTGGTTCACCCCTCCACTTT,CASSQDRGGSPLHF
once,TRBJ1-5,.,TRBV25-1,TGTGCCAGCAGTGCGCCGGGTGGCGTTCAGCCCCAGCATTTT,CASSAPGGVQPQHF
once,TRBJ1-1,.,TRBV18,TGTGCCAGCTCACGGACAGACGAAGCTTTCTTT,CASSRTDEAFF
.,TRBJ2-3,TRBD2,TRBV18,TGTGCCAGCTCGTCACTAGCGGGGGGTGGAACAGATACGCAGTATTTT,CASSSLAGGGTDTQYF
.,TRBJ2-7,TRBD2,TRBV2,TGTGCCAGCAGTGAAGTCTGGGAGGGGCAGTACTTC,CASSEVWEGQYF
.,TRBJ2-1,TRBD2,TRBV19,TGTGCCACCTCGGGAGGCAAACTGAGCTCCTACAATGAGCAGTTCTTC,CATSGGKLSSYNEQFF
.,TRBJ1-1,.,TRBV27,TGTGCCAGCAGTAAGACAGGGAACACTGAAGCTTTCTTT,CASSKTGNTEAFF
.,TRBJ2-2,.,TRBV5-1,TGCGCCAGCAGCTTCAACGGAGGGGTGAGGAACACCGGGGAGCTGTTTTTT,CASSFNGGVRNTGELFF
.,TRBJ2-4,.,TRBV12-1,TGTGCCAGCACCCCGGAGGTGAACCGGGGAATAGCCAAAAACATTCAGTACTTC,CASTPEVNRGIAKNIQYF
.,TRBJ1-5,TRBD1,TRBV4-1,TGCGCCAGCAGCCAAAACGGGGGACAGCAGCCCCAGCATTTT,CASSQNGGQQPQHF
.,TRBJ2-7,.,TRBV11-2,TGTGCCAGCAGCCCGGGGAGAACGCGGGAGCAGTACTTC,CASSPGRTREQYF
.,TRBJ1-2,.,TRBV5-4,TGTGCCAGCAGCTCCAGGGCGGACGGCTATGGCTACACCTTC,CASSSRADGYGYTF
.,TRBJ2-3,TRBD2,TRBV15,TGTGCCACCAGCAGGCTTAGCAGGAGCGGGGGCACTGGGAGCACAGATACGCAGTATTTT,CATSRLSRSGGTGSTDTQYF